Listed here is a single TCR beta chain. Its antigen is unidentified. This record comes from a study of cytomegalovirus exposure and HLA in healthy donors. Study conclusions and caveats: Reported results showed that the classifier diagnosed cytomegalovirus status with high specificity and sensitivity. Three chains tied to CMV proved CMV antigen-specific in vitro. Owing to their indistinguishability, certain V segments, notably TRBV6-2 and TRBV6-3, were excluded.

The PCR ran on 60 Vbeta and 13 Jbeta primers. The repertoire was sequenced with immunoSEQ multiplex PCR; TCRdb's copy has only in-frame clones and lacks some. This sample has around 89,000 clones, with around 85% found just once. With V trimmed by 4 bases and J by 9 bases, 12 bases remained unmatched. The germline V gene has CDR1 SGHNT and CDR2 YYREEE (reference sequence). The CDR3 extends over 15 amino acids. The chain joins TRBV5-4 to TRBJ2-1; 8 bases fit TRBD2. The clonotype was recovered from a girl aged 2-10 years in good health and CMV-seropositive. The sequencing input was PBMCs. In nucleotides, the CDR3 is TGTGCCAGCAGCCCGGGGGGGATAGGGGGAGGTGAGCAGTTCTTC. Translating gives CASSPGGIGGGEQFF. The entire variable domain, with the rest obtained from reference TRBV5-4 and TRBJ2-1, is as follows: ETGVTQSPTHLIKTRGQQVTLRCSSQSGHNTVSWYQQALGQGPQFIFQYYREEENGRGNFPPRFSGLQFPNYSSELNVNALELDDSALYLCASSPGGIGGGEQFFGPGTRLTVL.